Listed here are 31 T cell receptor beta chains from one sample, sequenced in a study of shared clonotypes between healthy human individuals. Measured with immunoSEQ multiplex PCR; TCRdb has only the in-frame clones, and not every one. The sample lists over 1.4 million clones, roughly 97% seen once, with more than 0.9% in the top ten. The sequenced sample was naive CD4+ T cells sorted from blood. The subset: CD45RA+ positively selected. Receptors were obtained from a man aged 25 to 40 in good health.

This clone was counted a single time. The chain carries TRBV5-1 and TRBJ2-1; 10 positions agree with TRBD2. Germline V gives CDR1 SGHRS, CDR2 YFSETQ. The CDR3 is 19 residues long. J lost 0 bases, V lost 4 bases, and 13 bases had no gene match. This chain's CDR3 is CASSALAGAGLGSYNEQFF. The DNA of the CDR3 is TGCGCCAGCAGCGCCCTAGCGGGAGCTGGGTTGGGCTCCTACAATGAGCAGTTCTTC. Together with reference TRBV5-1 and TRBJ2-1, the CDR3 gives the full variable domain: KAGVTQTPRYLIKTRGQQVTLSCSPISGHRSVSWYQQTPGQGLQFLFEYFSETQRNKGNFPGRFSGRQFSNSRSEMNVSTLELGDSALYLCASSALAGAGLGSYNEQFFGPGTRLTVL.

The V call is TRBV15, the J call TRBJ1-2; weak D call: TRBD1 (6 bases). The germline V gene encodes CDR1 LNHNV and CDR2 YYDKDF (reference sequence). Trimming pared 0 bases from V and 4 bases from J, leaving 18 bases between. There are 17 residues in the CDR3. The CDR3: CATSRDPRAGAFYGYTF. CDR3 nucleotide sequence: TGTGCCACCAGCAGAGATCCTAGGGCAGGGGCTTTCTATGGCTACACCTTC.

The rearrangement joins TRBV13 to TRBJ2-7; 12 bases line up with TRBD2. The CDR3 is made up of 18 amino acids. Unmatched junction bases numbered 11, after V lost 2 bases and J lost 3 bases. In germline, CDR1 is PRHDT, CDR2 FYEKMQ (reference sequence). The CDR3 loop is CASSLTRRLAGVIYEQYF. For the CDR3, the DNA is TGTGCCAGCAGCTTAACCCGTCGACTAGCGGGAGTTATCTACGAGCAGTACTTC.

The rearrangement uses TRBV12-5 and TRBJ2-3; D not resolved. V was pared by 6 bases and J by 5 bases, with 6 bases between. The length of the CDR3 is 11 residues. Germline CDR1 is LGHNT and CDR2 is FRNRAP. The CDR3 loop reads CASGPGDTQYF. The CDR3 DNA is TGTGCTAGTGGGCCTGGAGATACGCAGTATTTT.

V and J are TRBV5-1 and TRBJ2-5; TRBD2 matches 8 bases. V was pared by 4 bases and J by 6 bases, with 8 bases of the junction left unmatched. The CDR3 covers 14 residues. Germline CDR1 reads SGHRS; CDR2 reads YFSETQ. The CDR3 loop reads CASSHLGLAKTQYF. CDR3 bases: TGCGCCAGCAGCCACCTCGGACTAGCCAAGACCCAGTACTTC.

The chain employs TRBV6-4 and TRBJ2-2; maybe TRBD2 (6 bases). The germline V and J ends were trimmed by 4 bases and 4 bases, with 10 bases remaining between them. Germline CDR1 reads MRHNA; CDR2 reads SNTAGT. The length of the CDR3 is 14 residues. The CDR3 DNA sequence: TGTGCCAGCAGTGTGGAGGGCGGCACCGGGGAGCTGTTTTTT. Translation: CASSVEGGTGELFF.

This clone was picked up a small number of times. V usage is TRBV5-6 and J usage is TRBJ1-2, with TRBD1 identical over 7 bases. The CDR3 has 11 amino acids. With V trimmed by 4 bases and J by 8 bases, 2 bases remained unmatched. CDR1 is SGHDT, CDR2 YYEEEE, per germline. CDR3 amino acids: CASSGGQGYTF. The CDR3 DNA reads as TGTGCCAGCAGCGGGGGACAGGGCTACACCTTC.

The V call is TRBV7-5, the J call TRBJ1-2. TRBV7-5 is noted as a pseudogene. This CDR3 spans 16 amino acids. CDR3 nucleotide sequence: TGTGCCAGAAGCTTAGTTGGGGTAGGTGAGATGGAAGGCTACACCTTC. The encoded protein is CARSLVGVGEMEGYTF.

The rearrangement joins TRBV9 to TRBJ2-5; D is undetermined. The CDR3 is made up of 14 amino acids. Germline V CDR1 and CDR2: SGDLS, YYNGEE. Trimming took off 2 bases at V and 0 bases at J, with 8 bases between the two ends. The CDR3 reads CASSVASYQETQYF. The DNA for the CDR3 is TGTGCCAGCAGCGTGGCCTCGTACCAAGAGACCCAGTACTTC. The complete variable domain, with remaining parts taken from reference TRBV9 and TRBJ2-5, reads DSGVTQTPKHLITATGQRVTLRCSPRSGDLSVYWYQQSLDQGLQFLIQYYNGEERAKGNILERFSAQQFPDLHSELNLSSLELGDSALYFCASSVASYQETQYFGPGTRLLVL.

This clone was counted once. The genes are TRBV19 and TRBJ2-7; 9 bases line up with TRBD1. Trimming took 3 bases from V and 4 from J; bases not matched to a gene: 4. The CDR3 sequence is 14 residues long. CDR1 and CDR2 from the germline V gene are LNHDA and SQIVND (reference sequence). Written as DNA, the CDR3 is TGTGCCAGTAGTATCACAGGGGGCAGATACGAGCAGTACTTC. This gives the protein CASSITGGRYEQYF.

This clone has just a few counts. J is TRBJ2-3 and V is TRBV10-1; 8 bases are a match to TRBD2. Losses at the gene ends were 6 bases for V and 3 bases for J; bases not matched to a gene: 11. The CDR3 spans 16 residues. The germline CDR1 and CDR2 sequences are WNHNN and SYGVQD (reference sequence). In DNA form, the CDR3 reads TGCGCCAGCAGCTATACTAGCGGCCTTGGGACAGATACGCAGTATTTT. It specifies CASSYTSGLGTDTQYF.

The rearrangement joins TRBV11-2 to TRBJ1-1; D uncertain. Germline loops: CDR1 SGHAT, CDR2 FQNNGV. The CDR3 length is 16 residues. Trimming shortened V by 5 bases and J by 1 base, and 17 bases separated the two germline ends. CDR3 in DNA: TGTGCCAGCAGCCATGCTGGGCTTAACAGGAACACTGAAGCTTTCTTT. It codes for CASSHAGLNRNTEAFF.

V gene TRBV5-1 combines with J gene TRBJ1-5, with a weak D call TRBD1 (5 bases). The CDR3 is made up of 15 amino acids. Germline V CDR1 and CDR2: SGHRS, YFSETQ. The V end was cut by 1 base, the J end by 5 bases, with 13 bases between. CDR3 loop: CASSLSPGSYQPQHF. In DNA form, the CDR3 reads TGCGCCAGCAGCTTGTCGCCAGGGTCGTATCAGCCCCAGCATTTT.

V usage is TRBV6-5 and J usage is TRBJ2-7; 7 positions match TRBD1. Trimming cost V 6 bases and J 5 bases; bases outside gene matches: 10. Germline CDR1 MNHEY, CDR2 SVGAGI. This CDR3 contains 14 residues. The CDR3 coding sequence is TGTGCCAGCAGCCGAAACGACAGGGATGACGAGCAGTACTTC. This codes for CASSRNDRDDEQYF.

J is TRBJ2-3 and V is TRBV28; 13 bases align to TRBD2. With V trimmed by 10 bases and J by 1 base, 8 bases remained unmatched. This CDR3 spans 16 amino acids. Germline CDR1 is MDHEN and CDR2 is SYDVKM. The CDR3 here is CATVTSGRLRTDTQYF. The CDR3, as DNA: TGTGCCACCGTGACTAGCGGGAGGCTACGCACAGATACGCAGTATTTT.

This chain links TRBV29-1 with TRBJ1-4; a weak D match, TRBD1 (5 bases). Between the trimmed V and J ends, which lost 4 bases and 0 bases, there was a span of 9 bases. This CDR3 has 14 amino acids. The germline V gene has CDR1 SQVTM and CDR2 ANQGSEA. In DNA form, the CDR3 reads TGCAGCGTTGCTCTGGGGGCAACTAATGAAAAACTGTTTTTT. The encoded protein is CSVALGATNEKLFF. Full variable domain (remainder filled in from reference TRBV29-1 and TRBJ1-4): SAVISQKPSRDICQRGTSLTIQCQVDSQVTMMFWYRQQPGQSLTLIATANQGSEATYESGFVIDKFPISRPNLTFSTLTVSNMSPEDSSIYLCSVALGATNEKLFFGSGTQLSVL.

J is TRBJ2-7 and V is TRBV6-4; TRBD1 matches 9 bases. CDR1 is MRHNA and CDR2 is SNTAGT in the germline V gene. The CDR3 contains 16 residues. Unmatched junction bases numbered 5, after V lost 2 bases and J lost 0 bases. Here the CDR3 reads CASSDPMTGGSYEQYF. DNA of the CDR3: TGTGCCAGCAGTGACCCCATGACAGGGGGCTCCTACGAGCAGTACTTC.

The chain employs TRBV7-3 and TRBJ2-1; 14 bases align to TRBD2. This CDR3 is 17 amino acids long. V lost 5 bases, J lost 8 bases, and 11 bases stayed unmatched. From germline, CDR1 is SGHTA and CDR2 FQGTGA. The CDR3: CASSAPGTSGSSHEQFF. CDR3 coding DNA: TGTGCCAGCAGCGCACCCGGGACTAGCGGGAGTAGTCATGAGCAGTTCTTC.

The rearrangement links TRBV30 to TRBJ1-5, with TRBD1 matching 8 bases. J gave up 11 bases and V 0 bases, and 15 bases lay outside the gene matches. This CDR3 is 16 amino acids long. The germline CDR1 and CDR2 sequences are GTSNPN and SVGIG (reference sequence). The CDR3 sequence is CAWSVRRGRDSQSQHF. CDR3 bases: TGTGCCTGGAGTGTCCGCAGGGGGCGGGATTCCCAGTCCCAGCATTTT.

This chain links TRBV6-5 with TRBJ1-5, with D perhaps TRBD1 (5 bases). The CDR3 runs to 14 residues. Trimming took 2 bases from V and 5 from J, leaving 10 bases between them. CDR1 and CDR2 from the germline V gene are MNHEY and SVGAGI. CDR3 coding DNA: TGTGCCAGCAGTTACCAGGGACCCGATCAGCCCCAGCATTTT. Protein sequence: CASSYQGPDQPQHF.

This chain joins TRBV19 and TRBJ1-5; tentative D call: TRBD1 (6 bases). The CDR3 totals 13 residues. Per germline, CDR1 LNHDA and CDR2 SQIVND (reference sequence). With 9 bases removed from V and 5 bases from J, the gap between germline ends came to 14 bases. The CDR3 protein is CASHLGGHQPQHF. The DNA for the CDR3 is TGTGCCAGCCACTTGGGGGGGCATCAGCCCCAGCATTTT.

The chain is built from TRBV2 and TRBJ2-7, with a weak D call TRBD1 (6 bases). Germline CDR1 reads SNHLY; CDR2 reads FYNNEI. Trimming removed 4 bases from V and 4 bases from J, with 11 bases in between. The CDR3 length is 13 residues. For the CDR3, the DNA is TGTGCCAGCAGTGGGTTGACAGGATACGAGCAGTACTTC. Protein product: CASSGLTGYEQYF.

The J gene is TRBJ2-5, the V gene TRBV28, with D maybe TRBD1 (5 bases). CDR1 and CDR2 (germline): MDHEN, SYDVKM. Trimming removed 3 bases at V and 3 bases at J, with 11 bases between. The CDR3 loop spans 14 amino acids. The CDR3 here is CASSLTANKETQYF. CDR3 DNA: TGTGCCAGCAGTTTGACAGCGAACAAAGAGACCCAGTACTTC. Variable domain in full (rest from reference TRBV28 and TRBJ2-5): DVKVTQSSRYLVKRTGEKVFLECVQDMDHENMFWYRQDPGLGLRLIYFSYDVKMKEKGDIPEGYSVSREKKERFSLILESASTNQTSMYLCASSLTANKETQYFGPGTRLLVL.

In the case of this clone: The junction departs from the called germline gene at one end, perhaps through a read error. J is TRBJ2-7 and V is TRBV7-7; 7 bases match TRBD1. Germline CDR1 SSHAT, CDR2 FNYEAQ (reference sequence). This CDR3 region has 13 residues. The CDR3 region is CASSPGQAGEQYF. The CDR3 coding sequence is TGTGCTAGCAGCCCCGGACAGGCTGGCGAGCAGTACTTC.

The chain employs TRBV19 and TRBJ2-5, with 7 positions matching TRBD2. The germline CDR1 and CDR2 sequences are LNHDA and SQIVND (reference sequence). V gave up 6 bases and J gave up 4 bases; unmatched junction bases: 5. There are 13 residues in the CDR3. CDR3: CASRVSGTETQYF. The CDR3 DNA reads as TGTGCCAGTAGGGTAAGCGGGACAGAGACCCAGTACTTC.

The rearrangement joins TRBV14 to TRBJ2-7; no firm D call. Deletions cut 4 bases from V and 6 bases from J, with 22 bases between. This CDR3 has 16 residues. Per the germline V gene, CDR1 is SGHDN and CDR2 is FVKESK. The CDR3: CASSRDISPSTAEQYF. The CDR3 DNA sequence: TGTGCCAGCAGCCGAGACATTAGCCCCTCAACGGCCGAGCAGTACTTC.

The chain joins TRBV2 to TRBJ2-2; tentatively, D is TRBD1 or TRBD2 (6 bases each). Trimming took 4 bases from V and 5 from J, leaving 14 bases between them. This CDR3 has 15 residues. Germline-derived CDR1 and CDR2 are SNHLY and FYNNEI. The DNA for the CDR3 is TGTGCCAGCAGTGTCCTCGGGGGCGGGACCGGGGAGCTGTTTTTT. It specifies CASSVLGGGTGELFF.

The chain links TRBV6-6 to TRBJ2-7, with a possible D match to TRBD1 (6 bases). The germline CDR1 and CDR2 sequences are MNHNY and SVGAGI (reference sequence). Trimming cost V 4 bases and J 2 bases, with 9 bases left between them. The CDR3 covers 13 residues. CDR3 loop: CASSLDRPYEQYF. Here the CDR3 DNA reads TGTGCCAGCAGTTTGGACAGACCCTACGAGCAGTACTTC.

The CDR3 DNA is TGTGCCAGCAGCTTGGTCGGGACAGAAAACTATGGCTACACCTTC. Its protein product is CASSLVGTENYGYTF. This chain uses TRBV5-6 with TRBJ1-2; 7 positions match TRBD1. CDR3 length equals 15 residues. Germline V lookup: CDR1 SGHDT, CDR2 YYEEEE. Trimming cost V 0 bases and J 2 bases; bases outside gene matches: 4.

This chain uses TRBV5-1 with TRBJ2-1, with 8 nucleotides matching TRBD2. The CDR3 length is 15 residues. Germline V gives CDR1 SGHRS, CDR2 YFSETQ. V lost 4 bases, J lost 10 bases, and 13 bases stayed unmatched. The chain's CDR3 is CASSLDEAGGGEQFF. The CDR3 nucleotides are TGCGCCAGCAGCCTAGACGAGGCGGGAGGAGGGGAGCAGTTCTTC.

CDR3 sequence: CASMAGSYEQYF. CDR3 in DNA: TGCGCCAGCATGGCTGGGTCTTATGAGCAGTACTTC. V and J are TRBV10-2 and TRBJ2-7; D unresolved. Germline values: CDR1 WSHSY, CDR2 SAAADI. CDR3 length equals 12 residues. V gave up 7 bases and J gave up 7 bases, with 14 bases separating them.